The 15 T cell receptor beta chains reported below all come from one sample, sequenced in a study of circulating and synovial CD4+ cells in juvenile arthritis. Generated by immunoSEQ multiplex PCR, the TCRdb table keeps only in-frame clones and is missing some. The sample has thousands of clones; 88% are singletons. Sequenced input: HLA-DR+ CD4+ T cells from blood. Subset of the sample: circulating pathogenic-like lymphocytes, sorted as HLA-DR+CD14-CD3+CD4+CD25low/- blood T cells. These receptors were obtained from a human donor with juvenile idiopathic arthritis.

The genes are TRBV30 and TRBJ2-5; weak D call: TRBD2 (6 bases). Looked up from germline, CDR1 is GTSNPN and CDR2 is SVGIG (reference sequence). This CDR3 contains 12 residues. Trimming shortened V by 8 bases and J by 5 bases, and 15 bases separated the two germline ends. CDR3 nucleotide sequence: TGTGCCACAAACCCCCGGGGGGAGACCCAGTACTTC. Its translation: CATNPRGETQYF.

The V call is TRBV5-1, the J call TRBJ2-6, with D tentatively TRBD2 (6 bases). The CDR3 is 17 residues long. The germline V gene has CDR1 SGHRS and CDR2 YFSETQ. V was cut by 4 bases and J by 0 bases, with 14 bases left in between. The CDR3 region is CASSLAGRSSGANVLTF. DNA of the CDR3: TGCGCCAGCAGCCTCGCGGGGCGGAGCTCTGGGGCCAACGTCCTGACTTTC.

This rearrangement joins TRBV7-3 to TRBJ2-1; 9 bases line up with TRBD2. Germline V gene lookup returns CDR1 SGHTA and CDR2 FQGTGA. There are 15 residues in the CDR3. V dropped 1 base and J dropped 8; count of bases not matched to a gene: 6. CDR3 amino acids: CASSLRLAGIDEQFF. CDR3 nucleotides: TGTGCCAGCAGCTTAAGGCTAGCGGGAATAGATGAGCAGTTCTTC.

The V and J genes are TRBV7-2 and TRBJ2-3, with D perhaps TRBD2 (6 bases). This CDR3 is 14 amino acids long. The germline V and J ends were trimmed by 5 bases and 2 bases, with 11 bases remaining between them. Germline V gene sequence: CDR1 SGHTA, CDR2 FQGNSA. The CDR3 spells CASSAGLYTDTQYF. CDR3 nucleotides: TGTGCCAGCAGCGCGGGACTCTACACAGATACGCAGTATTTT.

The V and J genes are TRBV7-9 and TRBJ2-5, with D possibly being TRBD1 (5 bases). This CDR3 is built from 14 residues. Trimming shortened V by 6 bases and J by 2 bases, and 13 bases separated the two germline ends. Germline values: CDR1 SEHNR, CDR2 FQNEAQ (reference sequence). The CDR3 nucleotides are TGTGCCAGCAGTCCACAGGTACCTCAAGAGACCCAGTACTTC. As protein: CASSPQVPQETQYF. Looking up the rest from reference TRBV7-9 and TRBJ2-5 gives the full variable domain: DTGVSQNPRHKITKRGQNVTFRCDPISEHNRLYWYRQTLGQGPEFLTYFQNEAQLEKSRLLSDRFSAERPKGSFSTLEIQRTEQGDSAMYLCASSPQVPQETQYFGPGTRLLVL.

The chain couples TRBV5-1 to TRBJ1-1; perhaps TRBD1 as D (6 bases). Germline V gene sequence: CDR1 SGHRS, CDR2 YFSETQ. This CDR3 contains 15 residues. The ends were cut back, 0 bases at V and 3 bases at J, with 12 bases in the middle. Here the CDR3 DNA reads TGCGCCAGCAGCTTGGGGGGAGGGGGACACACTGAAGCTTTCTTT. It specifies CASSLGGGGHTEAFF.

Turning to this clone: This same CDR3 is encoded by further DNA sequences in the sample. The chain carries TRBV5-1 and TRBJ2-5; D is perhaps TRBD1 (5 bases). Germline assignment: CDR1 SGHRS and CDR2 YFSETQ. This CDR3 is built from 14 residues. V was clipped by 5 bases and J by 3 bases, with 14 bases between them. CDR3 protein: CASRTPGREETQYF. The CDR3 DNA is TGCGCCAGCAGGACCCCCGGCAGGGAAGAGACCCAGTACTTC.

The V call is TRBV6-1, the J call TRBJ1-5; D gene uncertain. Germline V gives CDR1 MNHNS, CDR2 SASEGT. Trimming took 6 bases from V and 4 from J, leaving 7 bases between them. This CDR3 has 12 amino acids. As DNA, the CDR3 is TGTGCCAGCAGGAGGGAGAATCAGCCCCAGCATTTT. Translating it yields CASRRENQPQHF.

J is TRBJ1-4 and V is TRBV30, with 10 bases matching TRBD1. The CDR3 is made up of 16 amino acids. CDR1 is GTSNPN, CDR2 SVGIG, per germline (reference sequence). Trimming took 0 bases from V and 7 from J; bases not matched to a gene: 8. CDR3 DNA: TGTGCCTGGAGTGTACAGTCGGGACAGGGGCGTGAAAAACTGTTTTTT. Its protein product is CAWSVQSGQGREKLFF.

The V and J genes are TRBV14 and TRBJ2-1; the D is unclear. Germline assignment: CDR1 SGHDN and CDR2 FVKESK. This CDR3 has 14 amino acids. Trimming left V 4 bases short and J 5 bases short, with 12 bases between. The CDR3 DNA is TGTGCCAGCAGCCTCGCGGAATGGGACAATGAGCAGTTCTTC. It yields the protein CASSLAEWDNEQFF.

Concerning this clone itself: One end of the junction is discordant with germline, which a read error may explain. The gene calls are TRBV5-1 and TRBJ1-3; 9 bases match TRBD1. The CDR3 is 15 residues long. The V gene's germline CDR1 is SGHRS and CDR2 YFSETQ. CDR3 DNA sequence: TGCGCCAGAAGCTTGGGGGACAGGGATGGAAACACCATATATTTT. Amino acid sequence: CARSLGDRDGNTIYF.

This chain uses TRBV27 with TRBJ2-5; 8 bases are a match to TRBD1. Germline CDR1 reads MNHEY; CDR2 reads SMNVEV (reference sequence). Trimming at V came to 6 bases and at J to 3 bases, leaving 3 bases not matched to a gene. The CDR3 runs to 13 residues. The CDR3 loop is CASSRGREETQYF. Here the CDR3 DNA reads TGTGCCAGCAGCAGGGGGCGCGAAGAGACCCAGTACTTC.

The CDR3 DNA is TGTGCCAGCAGCGGAACTAGCGGGGGGGCAGCTGAGCAGTTCTTC. Its translation: CASSGTSGGAAEQFF. J is TRBJ2-1 and V is TRBV7-2; 13 bases align to TRBD2. The CDR3 covers 15 residues. V lost 5 bases and J lost 9; bases outside the gene matches: 7. Germline CDR1 and CDR2: SGHTA and FQGNSA.

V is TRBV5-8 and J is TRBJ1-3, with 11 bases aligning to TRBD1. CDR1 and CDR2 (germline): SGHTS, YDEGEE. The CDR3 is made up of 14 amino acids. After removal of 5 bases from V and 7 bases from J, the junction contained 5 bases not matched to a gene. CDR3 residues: CASSFGTGGNTIYF. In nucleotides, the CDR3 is TGTGCCAGCAGTTTCGGGACAGGGGGGAACACCATATATTTT.

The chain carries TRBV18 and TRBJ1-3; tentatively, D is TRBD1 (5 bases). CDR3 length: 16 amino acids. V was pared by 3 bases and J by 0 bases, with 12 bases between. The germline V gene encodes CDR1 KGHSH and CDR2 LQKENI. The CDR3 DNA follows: TGTGCCAGCTCACCGACAGAGCCGATCTCTGGAAACACCATATATTTT. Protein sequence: CASSPTEPISGNTIYF.